The entry below gives a single T cell receptor (beta chain) sequence along with its context. The table came from immunoSEQ multiplex PCR; TCRdb's copy has only in-frame clones and leaves some out. The sample lists roughly 120,000 clones; approximately 85% were seen once. The CDR3 is 16 amino acids. CDR1 and CDR2 (germline): LNHDA, SQIVND (reference sequence). V gave up 4 bases and J gave up 1 base; unmatched junction bases: 9. The source of the sample is a study of T cell responses to AZD1222 COVID-19 vaccine. The chain uses TRBV19 and TRBJ1-1; 7 bases agree with TRBD1. The material was peripheral blood, obtained 28 days after the second AZD1222 dose. The receptor was isolated from an adult who received the AZD1222 COVID-19 vaccine. DNA of the CDR3: TGTGCCAGTAGTACCCTTAGGGGACAGTCGAACACTGAAGCTTTCTTT. As protein: CASSTLRGQSNTEAFF.